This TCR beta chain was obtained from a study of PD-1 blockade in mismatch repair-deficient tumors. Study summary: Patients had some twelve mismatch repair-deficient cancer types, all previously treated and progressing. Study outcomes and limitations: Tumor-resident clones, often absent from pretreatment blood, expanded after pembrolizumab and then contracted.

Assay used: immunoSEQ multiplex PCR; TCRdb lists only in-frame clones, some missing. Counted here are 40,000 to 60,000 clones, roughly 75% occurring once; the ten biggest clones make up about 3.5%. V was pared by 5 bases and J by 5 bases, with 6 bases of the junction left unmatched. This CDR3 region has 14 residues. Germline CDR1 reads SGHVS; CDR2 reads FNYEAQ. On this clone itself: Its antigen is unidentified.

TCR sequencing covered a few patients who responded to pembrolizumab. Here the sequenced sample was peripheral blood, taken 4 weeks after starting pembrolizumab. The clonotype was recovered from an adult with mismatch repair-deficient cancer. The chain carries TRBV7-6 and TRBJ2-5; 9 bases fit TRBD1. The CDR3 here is CASSTRQGVETQYF. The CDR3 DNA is TGTGCCAGCAGCACCCGACAGGGGGTGGAGACCCAGTACTTC. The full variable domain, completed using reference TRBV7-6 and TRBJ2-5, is GAGVSQSPRYKVTKRGQDVALRCDPISGHVSLYWYRQALGQGPEFLTYFNYEAQQDKSGLPNDRFSAERPEGSISTLTIQRTEQRDSAMYRCASSTRQGVETQYFGPGTRLLVL.